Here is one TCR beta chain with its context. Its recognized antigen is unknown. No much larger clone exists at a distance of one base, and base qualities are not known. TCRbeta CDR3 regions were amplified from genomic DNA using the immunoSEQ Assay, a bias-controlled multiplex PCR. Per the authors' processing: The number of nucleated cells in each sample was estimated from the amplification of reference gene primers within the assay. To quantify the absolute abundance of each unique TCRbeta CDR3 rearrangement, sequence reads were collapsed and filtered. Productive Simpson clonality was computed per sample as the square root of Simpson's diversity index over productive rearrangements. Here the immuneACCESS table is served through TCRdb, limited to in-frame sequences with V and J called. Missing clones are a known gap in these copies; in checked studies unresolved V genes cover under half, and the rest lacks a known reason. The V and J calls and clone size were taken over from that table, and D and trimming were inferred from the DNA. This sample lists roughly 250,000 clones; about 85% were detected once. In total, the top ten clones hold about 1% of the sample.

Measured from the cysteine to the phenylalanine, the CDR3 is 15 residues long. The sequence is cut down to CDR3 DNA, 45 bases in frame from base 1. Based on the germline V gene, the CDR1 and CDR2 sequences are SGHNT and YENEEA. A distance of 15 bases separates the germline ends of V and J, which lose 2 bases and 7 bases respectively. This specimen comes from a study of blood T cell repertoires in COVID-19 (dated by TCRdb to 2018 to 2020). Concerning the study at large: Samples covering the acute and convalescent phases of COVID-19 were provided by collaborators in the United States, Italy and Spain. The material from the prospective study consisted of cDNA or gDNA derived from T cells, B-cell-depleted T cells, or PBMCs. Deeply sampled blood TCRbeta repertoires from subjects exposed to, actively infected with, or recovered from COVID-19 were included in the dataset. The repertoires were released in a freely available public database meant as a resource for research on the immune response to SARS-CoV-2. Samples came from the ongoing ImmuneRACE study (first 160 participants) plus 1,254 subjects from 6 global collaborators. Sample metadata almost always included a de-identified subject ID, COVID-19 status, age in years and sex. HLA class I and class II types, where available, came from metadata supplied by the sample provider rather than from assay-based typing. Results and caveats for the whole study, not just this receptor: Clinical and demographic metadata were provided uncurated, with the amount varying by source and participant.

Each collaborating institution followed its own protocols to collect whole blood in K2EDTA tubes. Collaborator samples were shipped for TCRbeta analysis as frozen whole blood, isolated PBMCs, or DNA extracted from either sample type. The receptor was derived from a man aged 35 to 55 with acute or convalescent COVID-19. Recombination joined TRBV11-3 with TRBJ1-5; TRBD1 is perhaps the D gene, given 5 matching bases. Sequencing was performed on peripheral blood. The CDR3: CASSLNRAGRQPQHF. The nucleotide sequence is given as TGTGCCAGCAGCTTAAACCGGGCGGGACGACAGCCCCAGCATTTT.